This T cell receptor beta chain came from a study of CXCR3-negative and CXCR3-positive naive CD8 T cells. The CDR3 is 15 amino acids. Germline loops: CDR1 SGHVS, CDR2 FQNEAQ. This clonotype shows up as medium-sized by frequency. It was by 5' RACE with UMI labels that the TRB cDNA libraries were prepared. TCRdb reprocessed the 5' RACE reads and stores each CDR3 protein as one record, lacking DNA. Found here are about 41,000 distinct CDR3 sequences; the top ten clones hold under 2%. Naive CD8+ T cells were CD45RO-CCR7+CD27+CD95-. The chain recombines TRBV7-8 with TRBJ2-1; TCRdb names TRBD2, which stays unverified in the absence of DNA. This sequence was found in a human donor in good health. Some clones in this sample may be carry-over from other donors' samples. The sequencing sample was made of naive CXCR3- CD8+ T cells from blood. Regarding subset: CD45RO-CCR7+CD27+CD95- naive CD8+ T cells lacking CXCR3 (TNR3-). This CDR3 reads CASSLGASSYNEQFF.